This TCR beta chain was obtained from a study of molecular identifiers for immune sequencing clone quantification (dated by TCRdb to the late 2010s). About the investigation overall: For a replicate experiment, RNA from about 20,000 or 100,000 naive CD8 T cells was divided into five aliquots, of which four were sequenced. The study was a methods study using CD8 T cells to benchmark molecular-identifier clustering-based TCR repertoire sequencing (MIDCIRS) and TCR RNA copy counting. The investigation overall reported the following: Clones above 20 RNA copies held over 97% of molecules in CMV-specific effector cells but under 1% in naive cells. When barcode sub-clustering was left out, chimeric consensus sequences inflated TCR diversity, with chimeras reaching as high as 47%. Roughly 2.8 recovered TCR RNA copies per cell were obtained by modeling, versus approximately 9 by digital PCR, implying a capture efficiency of about 30%. The naive libraries included spiked-in Jurkat TCR RNA (about 11 copies' worth), and this RNA is not part of the donor repertoire. Spiked-in Jurkat TCR RNA equal to a single cell's worth was reported to be detectable even within 1,100,000 naive CD8 T cells. Identical TCR molecules sharing a barcode could cause highly expanded clone sizes to be underestimated.

Libraries of naive CD8 T cells were built from anywhere between about 18,000 and 1,000,000 sorted cells, with 10%, 30% or 50% of the purified RNA used. Naive CD8 T cells were FACS-sorted as CD8+CD4-CCR7+CD45RA+ on a BD FACSAria II into RLT Plus buffer. Detection sensitivity was tested by spiking Jurkat RNA equal to roughly ten TCR copies' worth into samples containing roughly 19,000-1,100,000 naive CD8 T cells. CD8 T cells were enriched using RosetteSep CD8+ T Cell Enrichment Cocktail and Ficoll-Paque, and the enriched cells then underwent ACK red cell lysis. Libraries were made using PCR. The sample was run on a NextSeq 500. Bulk TCR libraries were prepared as previously described, using TCR primers listed in Table S5. The Qiagen AllPrep DNA/RNA kit was used to purify total RNA. Reads from multiple sequencing runs of the same library were pooled before analysis. The study's processing was this. Only reads with exact TCR constant sequence were kept, trimmed to 150 nt, and grouped by their 12-nt molecular barcodes. Reads inside each barcode group were sub-clustered using a 15% Levenshtein threshold, and a quality-weighted consensus sequence was constructed for each RNA molecule. Non-functional sequences were filtered out, along with any lower-count sequence sitting one edit away from another sequence. Based on a fit of two negative binomial distributions, barcode sub-clusters having less than 20% of the maximum read count were discarded. Starting from the raw public reads, TCRdb applied fastp trimming at Q25, assembled clones with MiXCR and retained in-frame beta chains. Rows with a matching CDR3 protein are joined into one entry that keeps the most common DNA and genes. In this record, the V and J calls reflect TCRdb's handling and not the investigators' own analysis. The sample table shows about 630,000 distinct CDR3 sequences, and roughly 25% are seen once. Jointly, the top ten make up approximately 0.75% of the sample.

This clonotype came up once. What antigen it recognizes has not been identified. A much larger clone lies a single base off, so this may be a read error. From the cysteine up to the phenylalanine, the CDR3 has a length of 14 residues. The retained sequence is limited to the CDR3, 42 bases, with the frame set at the first base. CDR1 and CDR2, per the germline V gene, are SQVTM and ANQGSEA. The chain uses TRBV29-1 and TRBJ2-1; TRBD2 fits 7 bases in the junction. Material: naive CD8+ T cells from blood, with Jurkat cell RNA spiked in. This specimen's cell subset or site label, interpreted: FACS-sorted CD8+CD4-CCR7+CD45RA+ naive T cells. This clonotype was sampled from a human donor in good health. Some libraries in this study had Jurkat cell RNA spiked in. Read as DNA, the sequence is TGCAGCGTAGGAAGAGCGGGGATCTACAATGAGCAGCTCTTC. This codes for CSVGRAGIYNEQLF.